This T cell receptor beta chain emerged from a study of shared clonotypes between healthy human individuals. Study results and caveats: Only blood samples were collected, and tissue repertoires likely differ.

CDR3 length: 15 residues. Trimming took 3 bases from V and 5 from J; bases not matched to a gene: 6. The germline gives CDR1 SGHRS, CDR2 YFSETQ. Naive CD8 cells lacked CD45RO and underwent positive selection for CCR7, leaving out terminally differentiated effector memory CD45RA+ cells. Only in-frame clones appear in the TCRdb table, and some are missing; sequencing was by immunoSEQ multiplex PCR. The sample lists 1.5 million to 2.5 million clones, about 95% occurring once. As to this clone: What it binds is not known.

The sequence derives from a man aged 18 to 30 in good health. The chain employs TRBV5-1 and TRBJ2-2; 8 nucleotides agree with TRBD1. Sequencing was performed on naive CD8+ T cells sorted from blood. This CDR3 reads CASSYGTGGTGELFF. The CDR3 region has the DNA TGCGCCAGCAGCTACGGGACAGGAGGGACCGGGGAGCTGTTTTTT.